The 20 T cell receptor beta chains reported below all come from one sample, sequenced in a study of cytomegalovirus exposure and HLA in healthy donors. The PCR used 60 Vbeta and 13 Jbeta primers. Assay used: immunoSEQ multiplex PCR; TCRdb lists only in-frame clones, some missing. Of nearly 200,000 clones in the sample, about four fifths were seen once. The sequencing sample was made of PBMCs. These receptors all come from a boy between 2 and 10 years old in good health and CMV-seronegative.

The genes are TRBV4-3 and TRBJ2-3, with D maybe TRBD2 (6 bases). The CDR3 loop spans 15 amino acids. V was trimmed by 0 bases and J by 6 bases, leaving 13 bases between them. In germline, CDR1 is LGHNA, CDR2 YSLEER. DNA for the CDR3: TGCGCCAGCAGCCAAGACACGGGGGAATTGGATACGCAGTATTTT. This translates into CASSQDTGELDTQYF.

V is TRBV5-4 and J is TRBJ1-4, with D unresolved. The germline gives CDR1 SGHNT, CDR2 YYREEE (reference sequence). This CDR3 region has 15 residues. The V gene lost 4 bases and the J gene lost 4 bases, with 14 bases spanning the gap. The CDR3 loop reads CASSAELLGNEKLFF. The CDR3 nucleotides are TGTGCCAGCAGCGCGGAACTCCTGGGTAATGAAAAACTGTTTTTT.

The rearrangement links TRBV14 to TRBJ2-7; 10 positions agree with TRBD1. Unmatched junction bases numbered 2, after V lost 4 bases and J lost 5 bases. The CDR3 has 13 residues. Germline V gene data show CDR1 as SGHDN and CDR2 as FVKESK. The CDR3, as DNA: TGTGCCAGCAGCCTCGGGACAGGGGACGAGCAGTACTTC. It is translated as CASSLGTGDEQYF.

The rearrangement uses TRBV7-9 and TRBJ2-1, with TRBD2 matching 11 bases. V lost 4 bases, J lost 7 bases, and 12 bases stayed unmatched. The CDR3 loop spans 17 amino acids. Germline V gene sequence: CDR1 SEHNR, CDR2 FQNEAQ (reference sequence). DNA of the CDR3: TGTGCCAGCAGCTCATCCCGACTAGCGGGGCGTGGGAATGAGCAGTTCTTC. Its translation is CASSSSRLAGRGNEQFF. The full variable domain, completed using reference TRBV7-9 and TRBJ2-1, is DTGVSQNPRHKITKRGQNVTFRCDPISEHNRLYWYRQTLGQGPEFLTYFQNEAQLEKSRLLSDRFSAERPKGSFSTLEIQRTEQGDSAMYLCASSSSRLAGRGNEQFFGPGTRLTVL.

The CDR3 bases are TGTGCCAGCAGCGGACTAGCGGGACTACAAGAGACCCAGTACTTC. Its protein product is CASSGLAGLQETQYF. The chain has TRBV6-1 and TRBJ2-5; 12 bases agree with TRBD2. This CDR3 is 15 amino acids long. J gave up 2 bases and V 6 bases, and 4 bases lay outside the gene matches. Germline assignment: CDR1 MNHNS and CDR2 SASEGT.

The chain is built from TRBV27 and TRBJ1-3; D ambiguous. V lost 5 bases and J lost 4, with 12 bases in between. CDR3 length: 14 residues. CDR1 and CDR2 (germline): MNHEY, SMNVEV (reference sequence). CDR3 coding DNA: TGTGCCAGCAGTCAATCAGGCTCCGGAAACACCATATATTTT. Protein sequence: CASSQSGSGNTIYF.

This clone turned up a few times. The chain joins TRBV10-1 to TRBJ1-2, with TRBD1 matching 7 bases. Looked up from germline, CDR1 is WNHNN and CDR2 is SYGVQD (reference sequence). The CDR3 has 14 residues. Trimming took 11 bases from V and 4 from J; bases not matched to a gene: 13. Here the CDR3 reads CAGPDRQCVYGYTF. The CDR3 nucleotides read TGCGCCGGCCCGGACAGGCAGTGTGTCTATGGCTACACCTTC.

The rearrangement joins TRBV5-6 to TRBJ1-2; TRBD1 matches 7 bases. The germline CDR1 and CDR2 sequences are SGHDT and YYEEEE. Trimming removed 0 bases from V and 4 bases from J; junction bases left unmatched: 3. The CDR3 runs to 14 residues. The CDR3 DNA reads as TGTGCCAGCAGCTTGGAGGGGGCCGGCTATGGCTACACCTTC. It encodes CASSLEGAGYGYTF.

This clone has only a few counts. The chain is built from TRBV11-2 and TRBJ1-1; 9 nucleotides line up with TRBD1. This CDR3 is 15 amino acids long. Germline V CDR1 and CDR2: SGHAT, FQNNGV. The ends lost 5 bases at V and 4 bases at J; junction bases unmatched: 8. DNA for the CDR3: TGTGCCAGCAGCATTGGGGACAGGGAGATCACTGAAGCTTTCTTT. This translates into CASSIGDREITEAFF.

The genes are TRBV7-2 and TRBJ1-6; 7 bases fit TRBD1. Per germline, CDR1 SGHTA and CDR2 FQGNSA. The trim removed 4 bases at V and 10 bases at J, leaving 13 bases unmatched. The CDR3 runs to 16 residues. The CDR3 is CASSSPSQGWASPLHF. The CDR3 coding sequence is TGTGCCAGCAGCTCGCCATCACAGGGGTGGGCATCACCCCTCCACTTT.

This clone was picked up one time. The chain has TRBV5-1 and TRBJ2-5; 7 positions match TRBD1. Germline V gene data show CDR1 as SGHRS and CDR2 as YFSETQ. The CDR3 has 14 amino acids. Unmatched junction bases numbered 4, after V lost 0 bases and J lost 5 bases. CDR3 sequence (DNA): TGCGCCAGCAGCTTGGCCGACAGGGAGGAGACCCAGTACTTC. This encodes CASSLADREETQYF.

This sequence joins TRBV11-3 and TRBJ1-1; D call uncertain. The CDR3 loop spans 13 amino acids. Per germline, CDR1 SGHNT and CDR2 YENEEA. The V gene lost 4 bases and the J gene lost 2 bases, with 8 bases spanning the gap. CDR3 nucleotides: TGTGCCAGCAGCTATGAGGGAAACACTGAAGCTTTCTTT. This gives the protein CASSYEGNTEAFF.

V is TRBV4-2 and J is TRBJ2-1; 8 bases map to TRBD2. Germline V gene sequence: CDR1 LGHNA, CDR2 YNFKEQ. J gave up 2 bases and V 1 base, and 7 bases lay outside the gene matches. The CDR3 runs 17 residues. CDR3 nucleotide sequence: TGTGCCAGCAGCCAAGCGGCGGGGGGCACCACCTACAATGAGCAGTTCTTC. Its protein is CASSQAAGGTTYNEQFF.

In DNA, the CDR3 is TGCAGCGTGGCGCAGGACGGGGATGGCTACACCTTC. Its protein is CSVAQDGDGYTF. The chain uses TRBV29-1 and TRBJ1-2; D remains ambiguous. Germline values: CDR1 SQVTM, CDR2 ANQGSEA. V was pared by 6 bases and J by 6 bases, with 14 bases between. The CDR3 is 12 residues long.

The chain uses TRBV10-3 and TRBJ2-7, with D perhaps TRBD2 (7 bases). Germline V gene sequence: CDR1 ENHRY, CDR2 SYGVKD. The CDR3 length is 15 residues. Trimming removed 2 bases from V and 7 bases from J, with 18 bases in between. CDR3 nucleotides: TGTGCCATCAGTGAGATTAGGGGGGGGCCCGAAGAGCAGTACTTC. Translated, it gives CAISEIRGGPEEQYF.

This clone was recorded a few times. The V gene is TRBV18, the J gene TRBJ2-6; 8 positions agree with TRBD2. Germline values: CDR1 KGHSH, CDR2 LQKENI. The CDR3 is made up of 18 amino acids. Trimming at V came to 2 bases and at J to 0 bases, leaving 6 bases not matched to a gene. This CDR3 reads CASSPWRRGDSGANVLTF. The CDR3 nucleotides read TGTGCCAGCTCACCATGGCGGCGGGGGGACTCTGGGGCCAACGTCCTGACTTTC.

The CDR3 bases are TGTGCCAGTAGCAATGACGGGGAAGAGACCCAGTACTTC. Protein: CASSNDGEETQYF. This chain joins TRBV19 and TRBJ2-5, with D possibly being TRBD2 (5 bases). V gave up 6 bases and J gave up 3 bases, with 11 bases separating them. Germline V gives CDR1 LNHDA, CDR2 SQIVND (reference sequence). The CDR3 is made up of 13 amino acids.

The J gene is TRBJ2-3, the V gene TRBV11-2, with 7 positions matching TRBD1. CDR1 is SGHAT and CDR2 is FQNNGV in the germline V gene. The trim removed 1 base at V and 1 base at J, leaving 2 bases unmatched. The CDR3 consists of 15 residues. The CDR3 region has the DNA TGTGCCAGCAGCTTAGGGGGGACAGGCACAGATACGCAGTATTTT. Translation gives CASSLGGTGTDTQYF. Variable domain in full (rest from reference TRBV11-2 and TRBJ2-3): EAGVAQSPRYKIIEKRQSVAFWCNPISGHATLYWYQQILGQGPKLLIQFQNNGVVDDSQLPKDRFSAERLKGVDSTLKIQPAKLEDSAVYLCASSLGGTGTDTQYFGPGTRLTVL.

The chain carries TRBV5-1 and TRBJ1-1; 7 bases are a match to TRBD1. Germline CDR1 SGHRS, CDR2 YFSETQ. After removal of 4 bases from V and 0 bases from J, the junction contained 15 bases not matched to a gene. This CDR3 has 18 residues. DNA of the CDR3: TGCGCCAGCAGCCCCAGACAGGGTTCGGGAGTTATGAACACTGAAGCTTTCTTT. It specifies CASSPRQGSGVMNTEAFF.

The chain carries TRBV4-1 and TRBJ2-3; unclear D gene. Germline CDR1 MGHRA, CDR2 YSYEKL. V was pared by 4 bases and J by 6 bases, with 5 bases between. CDR3 size: 11 residues. For the CDR3, the DNA is TGCGCCAGCAGCCTGTCGGATACGCAGTATTTT. This translates into CASSLSDTQYF.